The rows below give T cell receptor beta chains drawn from one sample of a study of early T cells in non-severe SARS-CoV-2 infection. A single record per CDR3 protein comes from TCRdb applying MiXCR to the 5' RACE reads. This table has 55,000 to 80,000 distinct CDR3 sequences, roughly 12% appearing once. The material sequenced was whole blood. The receptor source for this set is an adult who was a healthcare worker with PCR-confirmed SARS-CoV-2 infection or an uninfected control (not recorded which). The CDR3 runs from the conserved cysteine through the conserved F or W. The order of the fields is D gene, clone size, J gene, V gene, CDR3 DNA, CDR3 protein. A D gene is named only where the DNA matches it firmly. Not every row has a clone size; where given, it reads once, few, many or a size class.

D gene: -
clone size: -
J gene: TRBJ2-4
V gene: TRBV21-1
CDR3 DNA: TGTGCCAGCAGCAAAAACAGGGACAAAAACATTCAGTACTTC
CDR3 protein: CASSKNRDKNIQYF

D gene: -
clone size: many
J gene: TRBJ1-1
V gene: TRBV18
CDR3 DNA: TGTGCCAGCAGCTTAGGACAGAACACTGAAGCTTTCTTT
CDR3 protein: CASSLGQNTEAFF

D gene: -
clone size: -
J gene: TRBJ2-6
V gene: TRBV28
CDR3 DNA: TGTGCCAGCAGTTCCGCCGAGTCTGGGGCCAACGTCCTGACTTTC
CDR3 protein: CASSSAESGANVLTF

D gene: -
clone size: -
J gene: TRBJ1-3
V gene: TRBV6-5
CDR3 DNA: TGTGCCAGCAAAAAGGGCACCTCTGGAAACACCATATATTTT
CDR3 protein: CASKKGTSGNTIYF

D gene: -
clone size: many
J gene: TRBJ2-7
V gene: TRBV19
CDR3 DNA: TGTGCCAGTAAGGCGGGAACCTTAGAGGACGAGCAGTACTTC
CDR3 protein: CASKAGTLEDEQYF

D gene: -
clone size: many
J gene: TRBJ2-2
V gene: TRBV20-1
CDR3 DNA: TGCAGTGCTAGAGACACTAGGGGTGGCACCGGGGAGCTGTTTTTT
CDR3 protein: CSARDTRGGTGELFF

D gene: -
clone size: -
J gene: TRBJ2-7
V gene: TRBV6-1
CDR3 DNA: TGTGCCAGCAGTGCCGAGCAGGGGAGCTCCTACGAGCAGTACTTC
CDR3 protein: CASSAEQGSSYEQYF

D gene: -
clone size: many
J gene: TRBJ1-2
V gene: TRBV12-3/TRBV12-4
CDR3 DNA: TGTGCCAGCAGTTTACAGAGTCTCTATGGCTACACCTTC
CDR3 protein: CASSLQSLYGYTF

D gene: -
clone size: few
J gene: TRBJ2-1
V gene: TRBV12-3/TRBV12-4
CDR3 DNA: TGTGCCAGCAGCCCCGGTACCGAGCAGTTCTTC
CDR3 protein: CASSPGTEQFF

D gene: -
clone size: many
J gene: TRBJ2-7
V gene: TRBV29-1
CDR3 DNA: TGCAGCGTTGAAGATCAGCGAGATTACGAGCAGTACTTC
CDR3 protein: CSVEDQRDYEQYF

D gene: TRBD1
clone size: -
J gene: TRBJ2-7
V gene: TRBV29-1
CDR3 DNA: TGCAGCGTTGGGGACAGGGAACTAAGCGAGACTTACGAGCAGTACTTC
CDR3 protein: CSVGDRELSETYEQYF

D gene: TRBD2
clone size: -
J gene: TRBJ2-7
V gene: TRBV20-1
CDR3 DNA: TGCAGTGCTAAGGCGGGGGTGTACGAGCAGTACTTC
CDR3 protein: CSAKAGVYEQYF

D gene: -
clone size: many
J gene: TRBJ2-3
V gene: TRBV7-6
CDR3 DNA: TGTGCCAGCAGCCCCAAGTGGGCTCCGTACACAGATACGCAGTATTTT
CDR3 protein: CASSPKWAPYTDTQYF

D gene: -
clone size: -
J gene: TRBJ1-3
V gene: TRBV7-2
CDR3 DNA: TGTGCCAGCAGCTCGGGTGGTCCAGGGAGAAACACCATATATTTT
CDR3 protein: CASSSGGPGRNTIYF

D gene: -
clone size: -
J gene: TRBJ2-3
V gene: TRBV7-9
CDR3 DNA: TGTGCCAGCAGCTTAGTTCTCGCCAGGACAGATACGCAGTATTTT
CDR3 protein: CASSLVLARTDTQYF

D gene: TRBD1
clone size: -
J gene: TRBJ2-7
V gene: TRBV20-1
CDR3 DNA: TGCAGTGCTAGAGATCGAGGGACAGGGGCATACGAGCAGTACTTC
CDR3 protein: CSARDRGTGAYEQYF

D gene: -
clone size: many
J gene: TRBJ2-1
V gene: TRBV6-5
CDR3 DNA: TGTGCCAGCAGCTCCCCACTGGGGACCGGGGAGCAGTTCTTC
CDR3 protein: CASSSPLGTGEQFF

D gene: -
clone size: -
J gene: TRBJ1-4
V gene: TRBV5-1
CDR3 DNA: TGCGCCAGCAGCTTATCAGGGGCCTTAAATGAAAAACTGTTTTTT
CDR3 protein: CASSLSGALNEKLFF

D gene: TRBD2
clone size: -
J gene: TRBJ2-7
V gene: TRBV29-1
CDR3 DNA: TGCAGCGTTGAAGTCGGGACGGGGGGGCAGTACTTC
CDR3 protein: CSVEVGTGGQYF

D gene: -
clone size: many
J gene: TRBJ1-2
V gene: TRBV3-1
CDR3 DNA: TGTGCCAGCAGCCAGAGAAGGGACCGAGGCTACACCTTC
CDR3 protein: CASSQRRDRGYTF

D gene: TRBD1
clone size: few
J gene: TRBJ2-7
V gene: TRBV6-6
CDR3 DNA: TGTGCCAGCAGTCCCGACAGGGTTAGGTCCTACGAGCAGTACTTC
CDR3 protein: CASSPDRVRSYEQYF

D gene: TRBD2
clone size: many
J gene: TRBJ2-5
V gene: TRBV27
CDR3 DNA: TGTGCCAGCAGTTATAGCGGGGCCCCGAGGGAGACCCAGTACTTC
CDR3 protein: CASSYSGAPRETQYF

D gene: TRBD1
clone size: many
J gene: TRBJ1-1
V gene: TRBV2
CDR3 DNA: TGTGCCAGCAGTGAAGGACAGGGCGTGAACACTGAAGCTTTCTTT
CDR3 protein: CASSEGQGVNTEAFF

D gene: TRBD2
clone size: once
J gene: TRBJ2-1
V gene: TRBV9
CDR3 DNA: TGTGCCAGCAGCGTAGGTCCCAGCGGGAGGGCCTACAATGAGCAGTTCTTC
CDR3 protein: CASSVGPSGRAYNEQFF

D gene: TRBD1
clone size: few
J gene: TRBJ2-7
V gene: TRBV2
CDR3 DNA: TGTGCCAGCAGCGACGGGACAGGGGGTCCCTCCTCCTACGAGCAGTACTTC
CDR3 protein: CASSDGTGGPSSYEQYF

D gene: TRBD1
clone size: many
J gene: TRBJ2-2
V gene: TRBV11-2
CDR3 DNA: TGTGCCAGCAGCTTTGGACAGGGGGCGCGGACCGGGGAGCTGTTTTTT
CDR3 protein: CASSFGQGARTGELFF

D gene: -
clone size: many
J gene: TRBJ2-3
V gene: TRBV7-6
CDR3 DNA: TGTGCCAGCAGCTCCCATGATACGCAGTATTTT
CDR3 protein: CASSSHDTQYF

D gene: -
clone size: few
J gene: TRBJ2-5
V gene: TRBV7-8
CDR3 DNA: TGTGCCAGCAGCTTAGATTTTACCGGGACTTCAGTCCAAGAGACCCAGTACTTC
CDR3 protein: CASSLDFTGTSVQETQYF

D gene: TRBD1
clone size: few
J gene: TRBJ2-7
V gene: TRBV7-8
CDR3 DNA: TGTGCCAGCAGCTTCCCCAAGACAGGGGCCCCCTACGAGCAGTACTTC
CDR3 protein: CASSFPKTGAPYEQYF

D gene: TRBD1
clone size: few
J gene: TRBJ2-2
V gene: TRBV18
CDR3 DNA: TGTGCCAGCTCAACACAGGGGGCGCGGACCGGGGAGCTGTTTTTT
CDR3 protein: CASSTQGARTGELFF

D gene: -
clone size: once
J gene: TRBJ2-3
V gene: TRBV7-8
CDR3 DNA: TGTGCCAGCAGCTCACAGGGGAGGGGGACAGATACGCAGTATTTT
CDR3 protein: CASSSQGRGTDTQYF

D gene: -
clone size: many
J gene: TRBJ1-5
V gene: TRBV30
CDR3 DNA: TGTGCCTGGAGCGCCGGGACATCTATCCAACCCCAGCATTTT
CDR3 protein: CAWSAGTSIQPQHF

D gene: TRBD1
clone size: -
J gene: TRBJ1-4
V gene: TRBV20-1
CDR3 DNA: TGCAGTGCTAGACTGACAGGGGGTGAAAAACTGTTTTTT
CDR3 protein: CSARLTGGEKLFF

D gene: -
clone size: many
J gene: TRBJ2-3
V gene: TRBV20-1
CDR3 DNA: TGCAGTGCTAGTCCCACAGATACGCAGTATTTT
CDR3 protein: CSASPTDTQYF

D gene: -
clone size: many
J gene: TRBJ2-1
V gene: TRBV20-1
CDR3 DNA: TGCAGTGCTAGAAACTCTTTAAGGGCCAACAATGAGCAGTTCTTC
CDR3 protein: CSARNSLRANNEQFF

D gene: -
clone size: many
J gene: TRBJ1-1
V gene: TRBV7-8
CDR3 DNA: TGTGCCAGCAGCTTAGCGGGGGTCAGAACTGAAGCTTTCTTT
CDR3 protein: CASSLAGVRTEAFF

D gene: -
clone size: few
J gene: TRBJ2-1
V gene: TRBV19
CDR3 DNA: TGTGCCAGTTGGGGTGGTGAGCAGTTCTTC
CDR3 protein: CASWGGEQFF

D gene: -
clone size: many
J gene: TRBJ2-3
V gene: TRBV11-2
CDR3 DNA: TGTGCCAGCAGCTTGTCCAATTTAGGGTTGGATACGCAGTATTTT
CDR3 protein: CASSLSNLGLDTQYF

D gene: TRBD2
clone size: many
J gene: TRBJ2-2
V gene: TRBV7-9
CDR3 DNA: TGTGCCAGCAGCCGCGGGAGCACCGGGGAGCTGTTTTTT
CDR3 protein: CASSRGSTGELFF

D gene: -
clone size: many
J gene: TRBJ1-5
V gene: TRBV29-1
CDR3 DNA: TGCAGCGCACAGGAGGGGGGGACCCAGCCCCAGCATTTT
CDR3 protein: CSAQEGGTQPQHF